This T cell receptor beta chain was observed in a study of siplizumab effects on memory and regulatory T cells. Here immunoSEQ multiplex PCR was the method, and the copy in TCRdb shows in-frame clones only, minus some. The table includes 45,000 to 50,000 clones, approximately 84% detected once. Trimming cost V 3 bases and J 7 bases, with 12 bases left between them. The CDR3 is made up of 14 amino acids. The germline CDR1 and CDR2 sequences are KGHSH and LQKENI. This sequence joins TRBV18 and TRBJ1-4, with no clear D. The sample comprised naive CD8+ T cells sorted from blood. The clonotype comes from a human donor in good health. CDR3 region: CASSPLGLGEKLFF. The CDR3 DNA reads TGTGCCAGCTCACCCCTAGGGTTGGGTGAAAAACTGTTTTTT.